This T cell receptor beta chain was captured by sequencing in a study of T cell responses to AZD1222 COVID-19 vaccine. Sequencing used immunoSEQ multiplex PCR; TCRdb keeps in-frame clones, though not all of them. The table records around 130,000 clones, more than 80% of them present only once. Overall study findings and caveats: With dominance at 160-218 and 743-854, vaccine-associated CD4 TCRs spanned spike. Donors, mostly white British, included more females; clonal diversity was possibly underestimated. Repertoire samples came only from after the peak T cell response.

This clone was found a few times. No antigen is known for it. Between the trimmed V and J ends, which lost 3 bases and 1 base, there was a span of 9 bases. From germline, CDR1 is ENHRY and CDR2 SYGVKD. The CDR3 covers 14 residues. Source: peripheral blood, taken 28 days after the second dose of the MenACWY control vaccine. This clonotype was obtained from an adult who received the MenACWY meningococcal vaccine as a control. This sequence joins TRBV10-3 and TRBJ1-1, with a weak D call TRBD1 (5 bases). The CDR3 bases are TGTGCCATCAGTGAACCAGGGACGAACACTGAAGCTTTCTTT. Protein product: CAISEPGTNTEAFF.